Listed below are T cell receptor beta chains from one sample, sequenced in a study of cytomegalovirus exposure and HLA in healthy donors. TCRdb's table, derived via immunoSEQ multiplex PCR, lists solely in-frame clones and lacks some. The sample shows about 160,000 clones, around 80% of them seen only once. Specimen: PBMCs. The receptor set was obtained from a man younger than 35 in good health and CMV-seronegative. Both conserved end residues are part of each CDR3. A D gene is named only where the DNA matches it firmly. A clone size is listed for some rows: how often the clone was seen (once, few, many), or a class if it is expanded.

CDR3aa | CDR3nt | abundance | v_gene | d_gene | j_gene
CASSLLRGEQYF | TGTGCCAGCAGCTTACTTAGGGGCGAGCAGTACTTC | - | TRBV7-8 | - | TRBJ2-7
CASSFTTGATNEKLFF | TGTGCCAGCAGTTTTACAACAGGGGCAACTAATGAAAAACTGTTTTTT | - | TRBV27 | TRBD1 | TRBJ1-4
CASSQEFGGGHNEQFF | TGTGCCAGCAGCCAAGAGTTCGGCGGGGGGCACAATGAGCAGTTCTTC | many | TRBV4-2 | TRBD2 | TRBJ2-1
CATARDMEAGELFF | TGTGCCACCGCCCGCGACATGGAGGCCGGGGAGCTGTTTTTT | once | TRBV28 | - | TRBJ2-2
CASSPPQQGSGNTIYF | TGTGCCAGCAGCCCCCCGCAACAGGGATCTGGAAACACCATATATTTT | - | TRBV7-9 | - | TRBJ1-3
CASSQEGYTDTQYF | TGTGCCAGCAGCCAAGAGGGCTACACAGATACGCAGTATTTT | few | TRBV14 | - | TRBJ2-3
CASGFITGAFLLMDTEAFF | TGTGCTAGTGGTTTTATTACAGGGGCCTTCTTACTTATGGACACTGAAGCTTTCTTT | - | TRBV12-5 | TRBD1 | TRBJ1-1
CASTGGHNEKLFF | TGTGCCAGCACTGGGGGCCATAATGAAAAACTGTTTTTT | - | TRBV28 | - | TRBJ1-4
CASSLGANQETQYF | TGTGCCAGCAGCTTAGGGGCCAATCAAGAGACCCAGTACTTC | - | TRBV11-1 | - | TRBJ2-5
CASSNEGQPQHF | TGTGCCAGTAGTAATGAGGGACAGCCCCAGCATTTT | - | TRBV19 | - | TRBJ1-5
CASSTRDTSYEQYF | TGTGCCAGCAGTACCCGGGACACGTCCTACGAGCAGTACTTC | - | TRBV6-5 | - | TRBJ2-7
CASRTDNSPLHF | TGTGCCAGCAGGACTGATAATTCACCCCTCCACTTT | - | TRBV7-9 | - | TRBJ1-6
CASRPAEGGGELFF | TGTGCCAGCAGGCCCGCGGAGGGTGGGGGGGAGCTGTTTTTT | - | TRBV6-5 | - | TRBJ2-2
CASSFPGTGEQFF | TGCGCCAGCAGCTTTCCCGGGACAGGCGAGCAGTTCTTC | - | TRBV5-1 | TRBD1 | TRBJ2-1
CASNRVGNEQFF | TGTGCCAGCAACCGGGTTGGGAATGAGCAGTTCTTC | few | TRBV6-1 | - | TRBJ2-1
CAGQGGSSYEQYF | TGTGCCGGACAGGGTGGGAGCTCCTACGAGCAGTACTTC | - | TRBV6-1 | TRBD1 | TRBJ2-7
CASSTSTRDTLTDTQYF | TGTGCCAGTAGTACCAGCACTCGGGACACTCTCACAGATACGCAGTATTTT | once | TRBV19 | - | TRBJ2-3
CASSQGTGGYEQFF | TGTGCCAGCAGCCAAGGGACAGGGGGGTATGAGCAGTTCTTC | - | TRBV7-7 | TRBD1 | TRBJ2-1
CASSIVTSGEQYF | TGTGCCAGTAGTATTGTGACTAGCGGCGAGCAGTACTTC | - | TRBV19 | TRBD2 | TRBJ2-7
CASSRAGQAYEQYF | TGTGCCAGCAGCCGAGCAGGACAGGCCTACGAGCAGTACTTC | - | TRBV28 | TRBD1 | TRBJ2-7
CASSLGPGTPGQETQYF | TGTGCCAGCAGCTTAGGGCCCGGGACACCCGGCCAAGAGACCCAGTACTTC | - | TRBV7-3 | - | TRBJ2-5
CASSLNGQLNEKLFF | TGTGCCAGCAGCCTGAACGGACAGCTTAATGAAAAACTGTTTTTT | few | TRBV6-4 | - | TRBJ1-4
CAIPTGPYEQYF | TGTGCCATCCCAACAGGGCCCTACGAGCAGTACTTC | - | TRBV14 | - | TRBJ2-7
CASSQYLAGVETQYF | TGTGCCAGCAGCCAATACCTAGCGGGAGTTGAGACCCAGTACTTC | - | TRBV14 | TRBD2 | TRBJ2-5
CASSAGAGANYGYTF | TGTGCCAGTAGTGCAGGGGCCGGAGCTAACTATGGCTACACCTTC | - | TRBV19 | - | TRBJ1-2
CASRGGSGTEAFF | TGTGCCAGCAGGGGGGGGTCAGGAACTGAAGCTTTCTTT | - | TRBV7-2 | - | TRBJ1-1
CASSSPGQGAYEQYF | TGCGCCAGCAGCTCCCCGGGACAGGGGGCATACGAGCAGTACTTC | - | TRBV5-1 | TRBD1 | TRBJ2-7
CASSLGQGRSSPLHF | TGCGCCAGCAGCTTGGGACAGGGGAGAAGTTCACCCCTCCACTTT | - | TRBV5-1 | TRBD1 | TRBJ1-6
CASNAKGTVIRGNQPQHF | TGTGCCAGCAATGCCAAGGGGACAGTCATCAGGGGCAATCAGCCCCAGCATTTT | - | TRBV28 | TRBD1 | TRBJ1-5
CASSARGTNNEQFF | TGTGCCAGCAGCGCCCGGGGTACAAACAATGAGCAGTTCTTC | - | TRBV7-2 | - | TRBJ2-1
CASSIRGTSGYEQYF | TGTGCCAGTAGTATAAGGGGGACTAGCGGCTACGAGCAGTACTTC | - | TRBV19 | TRBD2 | TRBJ2-7
CASSASTSAQYF | TGTGCCAGCAGCGCCTCGACTTCGGCCCAGTACTTC | - | TRBV7-2 | - | TRBJ2-5
CASSLFMFSGANVLTF | TGTGCCAGCAGCTTATTTATGTTCTCTGGGGCCAACGTCCTGACTTTC | - | TRBV11-1 | - | TRBJ2-6
CASTPEGYGKLHF | TGTGCCAGCACCCCCGAGGGATATGGGAAACTCCACTTT | - | TRBV5-8 | - | TRBJ1-6
CASSLATSGTLVGELFF | TGTGCCAGCAGCTTAGCGACTAGCGGGACACTCGTCGGGGAGCTGTTTTTT | - | TRBV7-6 | TRBD2 | TRBJ2-2
CATSRSRTGLTSGGAEQFF | TGTGCCACCAGCAGATCTAGGACAGGGCTGACTAGCGGGGGGGCCGAGCAGTTCTTC | - | TRBV15 | TRBD2 | TRBJ2-1
CASRGVASDRGFYNSPLHF | TGCGCCAGCAGGGGGGTCGCCTCGGACAGGGGGTTTTATAATTCACCCCTCCACTTT | - | TRBV10-2 | TRBD1 | TRBJ1-6
CASSLFRGGTTDTQYF | TGCGCCAGCAGCCTGTTCAGAGGCGGGACCACAGATACGCAGTATTTT | - | TRBV4-1 | - | TRBJ2-3
CASSLGGPGWILSNQPQHF | TGTGCCAGCAGCTTAGGGGGCCCAGGGTGGATACTTAGCAATCAGCCCCAGCATTTT | - | TRBV11-2 | - | TRBJ1-5
CAISPQDSNQPQHF | TGTGCCATCAGCCCACAGGATAGCAATCAGCCCCAGCATTTT | - | TRBV10-3 | - | TRBJ1-5
CASSTTGALWDEQYF | TGTGCCAGCAGCACAACAGGGGCGCTGTGGGACGAGCAGTACTTC | - | TRBV7-9 | TRBD1 | TRBJ2-7
CASSLLGGTNEKLFF | TGTGCCAGCAGCTTACTCGGAGGGACTAATGAAAAACTGTTTTTT | - | TRBV7-9 | - | TRBJ1-4
CASNPPTGQNQPQHF | TGTGCCAGCAACCCCCCGACAGGTCAAAATCAGCCCCAGCATTTT | - | TRBV28 | - | TRBJ1-5
CASLAGGPTRGYTF | TGTGCCAGCTTAGCAGGGGGCCCTACCCGGGGCTACACCTTC | - | TRBV6-1 | TRBD1 | TRBJ1-2
CASSSGGARDNYGYTF | TGCGCCAGCAGCTCGGGGGGGGCCCGAGATAACTATGGCTACACCTTC | once | TRBV7-8 | - | TRBJ1-2
CASSPPDKSYEQYF | TGTGCCAGCTCACCGCCGGACAAATCCTACGAGCAGTACTTC | - | TRBV18 | - | TRBJ2-7
CAKTGTEAFF | TGTGCCAAGACAGGGACTGAAGCTTTCTTT | - | TRBV27 | TRBD1 | TRBJ1-1
CASSFGTGVEKLFF | TGTGCCAGCAGCTTCGGGACAGGGGTTGAAAAACTGTTTTTT | few | TRBV5-6 | TRBD1 | TRBJ1-4
CASSSGQGGQETQYF | TGCGCCAGCAGCTCAGGACAGGGGGGGCAAGAGACCCAGTACTTC | few | TRBV5-1 | TRBD1 | TRBJ2-5
CASSFVGNYEQYF | TGTGCCAGCAGCTTTGTCGGGAACTACGAGCAGTACTTC | - | TRBV5-6 | - | TRBJ2-7
CASSSNSGDTQYF | TGTGCCAGCAGCTCGAACAGTGGAGATACGCAGTATTTT | - | TRBV7-3 | - | TRBJ2-3